This T cell receptor beta chain was sequenced during a study of blood T cell repertoires in COVID-19. Study overall: PBMCs, B-cell-depleted T cells, or T cells were the source of the cDNA or gDNA that made up the material.

V lost 1 base and J 1 base, leaving 10 bases between the germline ends. This CDR3 spans 15 amino acids. The germline gives CDR1 SEHNR, CDR2 FQNEAQ (reference sequence). Seattle patient enrollment occurred during active infection, with longitudinal follow-up thereafter. Under the authors' procedure: Reference gene primer amplification in the assay estimated nucleated cell counts. TCRdb's table, derived via immunoSEQ multiplex PCR, lists solely in-frame clones and lacks some. V and J calls and clone size are those listed in that table; D and trimming were worked out from the DNA. The profile shows about 370,000 clones, around 90% of them singletons.

The sequence was collected from a woman in her thirties with COVID-19, enrolled during active disease. The sample consisted of peripheral blood. The chain combines TRBV7-9 with TRBJ1-1; the D gene is possibly TRBD1 (6 bases). In nucleotides, the CDR3 is TGTGCCAGCAGCTTAGGAGACAGGCGGAACACTGAAGCTTTCTTT. Translated: CASSLGDRRNTEAFF.